This T cell receptor beta chain was found in a study of control samples from healthy donors and cancer patients (TCRdb year 2020). Library generation was performed with the immunoSEQ multiplex PCR assay. The table was pulled from immuneACCESS by TCRdb, which kept in-frame rearrangements only. Such tables lose some clones; where checked, under half of the loss comes from unresolved V genes, and the rest has no known cause. This sample comprises around 20,000 clones, around 80% of them detected only once. The top ten clones comprise around 28% of the sample. As to this clone: No antigen is known for it. Qualities for individual bases were not recorded, and no much larger clone is one base off.

The origin of this receptor is an elderly man with head and neck cancer. Input material: PBMCs.

This receptor has the CDR3 CASSTLGQVNTEAFF. The DNA sequence follows: TGTGCCAGTAGTACTCTGGGACAGGTGAACACTGAAGCTTTCTTT. This receptor chain uses TRBV19 and TRBJ1-1; 8 junctional bases match TRBD1. The CDR3 has 15 amino acids, counting the end cysteine and phenylalanine. CDR3 DNA is the only sequence kept; it has 45 bases, read in frame from the first base. V lost 4 bases and J lost 0 bases, and the count of bases not matched to a germline gene is 4. As encoded in the germline V gene (reference sequence), CDR1 is LNHDA while CDR2 is SQIVND.